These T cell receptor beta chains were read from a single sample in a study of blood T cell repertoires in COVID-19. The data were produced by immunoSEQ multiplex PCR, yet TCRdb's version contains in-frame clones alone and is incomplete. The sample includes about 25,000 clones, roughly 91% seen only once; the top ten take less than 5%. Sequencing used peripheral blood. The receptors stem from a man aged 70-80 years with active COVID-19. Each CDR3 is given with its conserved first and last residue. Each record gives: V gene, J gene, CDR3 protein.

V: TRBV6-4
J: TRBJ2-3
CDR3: CASSGRGDTQYF

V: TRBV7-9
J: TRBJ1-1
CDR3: CASSLGQGNTEAFF

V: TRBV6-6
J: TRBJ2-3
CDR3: CASSYSSGGAEDTQYF

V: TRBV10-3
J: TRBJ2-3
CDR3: CAITRRAGEDTQYF

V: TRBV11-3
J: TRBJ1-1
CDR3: CASSLVPTTEAFF

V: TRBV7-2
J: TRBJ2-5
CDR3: CASSLGRLSGSETQYF

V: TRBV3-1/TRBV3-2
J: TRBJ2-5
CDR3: CASSQDRFLAGGWSETQYF

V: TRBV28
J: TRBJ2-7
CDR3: CASSPPTGGRYEQYF

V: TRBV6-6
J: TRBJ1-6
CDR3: CASSQSQQGARNSPLHF

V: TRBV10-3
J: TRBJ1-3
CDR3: CAIRRGPGQVSNTIYF

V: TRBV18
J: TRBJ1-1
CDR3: CASSLLPSEDAFF

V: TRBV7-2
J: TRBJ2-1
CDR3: CASSRAAGGFNEQFF

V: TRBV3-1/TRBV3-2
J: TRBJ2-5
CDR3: CASSSGLLQETQYF

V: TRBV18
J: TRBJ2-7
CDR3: CASSPLAVPGEQYF

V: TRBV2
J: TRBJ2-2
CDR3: CASSVQGSTGELFF

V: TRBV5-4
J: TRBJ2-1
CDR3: CASSPRTGGNINEQFF

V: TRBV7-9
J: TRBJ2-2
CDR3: CASSARAGELFF

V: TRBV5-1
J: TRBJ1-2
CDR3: CASSSPGRMGGYTF

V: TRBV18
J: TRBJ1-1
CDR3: CASSPPRGQNTEAFF

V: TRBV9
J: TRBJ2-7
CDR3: CASSVALDSSYEQYF

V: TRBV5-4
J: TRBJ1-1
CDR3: CASSFSTGGTEAFF

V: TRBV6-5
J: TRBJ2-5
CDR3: CASRPGQGAVETQYF

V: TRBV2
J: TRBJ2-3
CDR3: CASREQQGWDTQYF

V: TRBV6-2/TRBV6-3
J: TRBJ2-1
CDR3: CASSPPPGLKEFF

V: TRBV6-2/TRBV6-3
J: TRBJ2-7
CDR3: CASSTPGQASYEQYF

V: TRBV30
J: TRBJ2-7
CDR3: CAWSTDRGGHEQYF

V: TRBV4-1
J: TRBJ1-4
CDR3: CASSSYGLDEKLFF

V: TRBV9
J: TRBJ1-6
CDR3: CASSKDPGQSNSPLHF

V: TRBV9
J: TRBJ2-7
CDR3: CASSSGYEQYF

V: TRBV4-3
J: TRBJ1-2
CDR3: CASSLNQNYGYTF

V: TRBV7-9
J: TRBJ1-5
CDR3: CASSASQVPNQPQHF

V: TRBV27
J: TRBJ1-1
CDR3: CASTRQFGAFF

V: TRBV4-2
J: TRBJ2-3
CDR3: CASSQDRGSDTQYF

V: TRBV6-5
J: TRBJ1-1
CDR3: CATKTGGTEAFF

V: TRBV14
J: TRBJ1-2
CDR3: CASRGQENNYGYTF

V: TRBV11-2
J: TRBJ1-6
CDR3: CASSLTMGTHNSPLHF

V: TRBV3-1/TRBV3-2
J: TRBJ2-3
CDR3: CASSPTVGSGGMDTQYF

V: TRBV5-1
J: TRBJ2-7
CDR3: CASSWGQGGKEQYF

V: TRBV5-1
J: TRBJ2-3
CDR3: CASSLNSGTGGGDTQYF

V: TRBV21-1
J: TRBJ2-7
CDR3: CASSASGHEQYF

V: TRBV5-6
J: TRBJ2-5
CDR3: CASSLDRGRTQYF

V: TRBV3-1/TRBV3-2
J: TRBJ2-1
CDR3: CASSQGTRNEQFF

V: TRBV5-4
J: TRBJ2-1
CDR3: CASSLQGSSYNEQFF

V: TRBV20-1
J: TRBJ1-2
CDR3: CSASQERGYGYTF